This record covers a single TCR beta chain. Sequencing was performed with immunoSEQ multiplex PCR; in TCRdb, only in-frame clones are kept and a portion is missing. This table holds fewer than 500,000 clones, roughly 89% found once. In Seattle, patients joined the study during active infection and were tracked longitudinally. This specimen belongs to a study of blood T cell repertoires in COVID-19. Overall study: Sites across the United States, Italy and Spain contributed samples from acute and convalescent COVID-19.

The clonotype was recovered from a young man with COVID-19, enrolled during active disease. Material for sequencing was peripheral blood.

The chain's CDR3 is CASSQDEYSYGYTF. Here the CDR3 DNA reads TGTGCCAGCAGCCAAGATGAGTATAGCTATGGCTACACCTTC. J is TRBJ1-2 and V is TRBV4-2; D gene unclear. The CDR3 sequence is 14 residues long. Trimming removed 0 bases at V and 4 bases at J, with 9 bases between. CDR1 is LGHNA, CDR2 YNFKEQ, per germline.